This TCR beta chain was sequenced during a study of vaccination effects on CD4 cells after COVID-19. Study summary: Sampling of a few convalescent patients occurred early (day +14) and late post-vaccination. Researchers obtained post-vaccine samples at a median of 72 days past the second dose. Study results and limitations: Convalescents showed post-vaccine spike-reactive clones that were mainly new vaccine-induced clones.

Using viral peptide pools, the ViraFEST assay grew out antigen-specific CD4+ T cells prior to sequencing. Cultured cells yielded isolated CD4+ T cells after 10 days. This person's SARS-CoV-2 infection, confirmed by PCR, occurred between March and December 2020. Each participant was given two doses of one vaccine (BNT162b2 or mRNA-1273). IL-2 at roughly 9.7 IU/ml and peptides at around 9.1 ug/ml were added to cultured PBMC, two million per well. CDR3 length: 12 amino acids. Germline CDR1 SGHNT, CDR2 YENEEA. The ends were cut back, 2 bases at V and 12 bases at J, with 12 bases in the middle. A few counts support this clone. Its antigen remains unknown. Generated by immunoSEQ multiplex PCR, the TCRdb table keeps only in-frame clones and is missing some. The data hold 11,000 to 15,000 clones, with around 80% observed a single time.

V gene TRBV11-3 combines with J gene TRBJ2-3, with D perhaps TRBD1 (5 bases). Here the sequenced sample was CD4+ T cells from PBMCs cultured with SARS-CoV-2 spike peptides, taken after COVID-19 vaccination. The origin of this receptor is a human donor who had a prior SARS-CoV-2 infection. The CDR3 nucleotides read TGTGCCAGCAGCTTACAGGACAAAGTACAGTATTTT. Amino acids: CASSLQDKVQYF.